Listed below are T cell receptor beta chains from one sample, sequenced in a study of blood T cell repertoires in COVID-19. Sequencing was performed with immunoSEQ multiplex PCR; in TCRdb, only in-frame clones are kept and a portion is missing. The profile shows 300,000 to 400,000 clones, 85% of them singletons. The source material was PBMCs or T cells enriched from blood (not recorded which). The source of these receptors is a young woman who had been exposed to COVID-19. CDR3s include the opening cysteine and the closing phenylalanine or tryptophan. The D gene is left open where the match is weak. Expanded clones are given a class, and other clones once, few, many or no size at all.

-,15,TRBV3-1/TRBV3-2,-,TRBJ2-7,CASSLSGDGTYEQYF,TGTGCCAGCAGCCTTTCGGGTGACGGTACCTACGAGCAGTACTTC
-,16,TRBV4-3,-,TRBJ2-2,CASSPGTSSNTGELFF,TGCGCCAGCAGCCCCGGGACATCTTCGAACACCGGGGAGCTGTTTTTT
-,15,TRBV30,-,TRBJ2-5,CAWSVGNRVKETQYF,TGTGCCTGGAGTGTAGGTAACAGGGTGAAAGAGACCCAGTACTTC
TRBD1,15,TRBV7-9,few,TRBJ1-2,CASSFVETGGAGYTF,TGTGCCAGCAGCTTCGTGGAAACAGGGGGCGCCGGCTACACCTTC
TRBD1,18,TRBV12-5,-,TRBJ1-1,CASGSPAGTGTVNTEAFF,TGTGCTAGTGGTTCGCCCGCCGGGACAGGGACGGTAAACACTGAAGCTTTCTTT
-,15,TRBV14,-,TRBJ2-7,CASSQDPGVVDEQYF,TGTGCCAGCAGCCAAGACCCGGGGGTGGTCGACGAGCAGTACTTC
-,15,TRBV21-1,few,TRBJ1-1,CASSKTPHRVTEAFF,TGTGCCAGCAGCAAAACACCCCACAGGGTCACTGAAGCTTTCTTT
-,15,TRBV5-5,once,TRBJ2-3,CASSYSGQRTDTQYF,TGTGCCAGCAGCTATTCAGGGCAACGCACAGATACGCAGTATTTT
TRBD1,14,TRBV9,-,TRBJ1-2,CASSPRTGDYGYTF,TGTGCCAGCAGCCCTCGGACAGGCGACTATGGCTACACCTTC
-,12,TRBV28,once,TRBJ1-2,CASREDSLGYTF,TGTGCCAGCAGGGAGGACAGCCTCGGCTACACCTTC
TRBD1,15,TRBV5-6,-,TRBJ2-7,CASSPPGGPDYEQYF,TGTGCCAGCAGCCCCCCAGGGGGACCTGATTACGAGCAGTACTTC
-,13,TRBV2,-,TRBJ1-2,CASRMTEFYGYTF,TGTGCCAGCAGGATGACAGAATTCTATGGCTACACCTTC
TRBD1,16,TRBV7-9,-,TRBJ1-5,CASSLGDRGPGQPQHF,TGTGCCAGCAGCTTAGGGGACAGGGGGCCAGGGCAGCCCCAGCATTTT
TRBD1,11,TRBV30,-,TRBJ2-7,CAWMTGFEQYF,TGTGCCTGGATGACAGGGTTCGAGCAGTACTTC
-,11,TRBV30,-,TRBJ1-1,CAWSSGLEAFF,TGTGCCTGGAGTTCTGGACTTGAAGCTTTCTTT
TRBD2,18,TRBV7-9,-,TRBJ2-1,CASSLYVGTRGGRNEQFF,TGTGCCAGCAGCTTATACGTCGGTACGCGGGGGGGCAGAAATGAGCAGTTCTTC
TRBD1,13,TRBV27,-,TRBJ1-2,CASRGSGGAGYTF,TGTGCCAGCAGGGGTTCAGGGGGCGCGGGCTACACCTTC
TRBD1,13,TRBV5-5,-,TRBJ2-7,CASSLQGDYEQYF,TGTGCCAGCAGCTTGCAGGGGGACTACGAGCAGTACTTC
-,15,TRBV19,-,TRBJ1-3,CASSTQGGDGNTIYF,TGTGCCAGTAGTACCCAGGGAGGTGATGGAAACACCATATATTTT
TRBD1,16,TRBV5-1,few,TRBJ1-2,CASSLDRGKANYGYTF,TGCGCCAGCAGCTTGGACAGGGGCAAAGCTAACTATGGCTACACCTTC
TRBD2,18,TRBV28,-,TRBJ2-4,CASSLIREGGRAKNIQYF,TGTGCCAGCAGTTTAATTCGGGAGGGAGGTAGGGCCAAAAACATTCAGTACTTC
TRBD1,13,TRBV6-5,-,TRBJ2-7,CASSWDRSYEQYF,TGTGCCAGCAGTTGGGACAGATCCTACGAGCAGTACTTC
-,13,TRBV25-1,-,TRBJ1-1,CASITGGGTEAFF,TGTGCCAGCATTACGGGGGGGGGCACTGAAGCTTTCTTT
TRBD2,18,TRBV9,-,TRBJ2-5,CASSDTTRGGRAPETQYF,TGTGCCAGCAGCGACACAACAAGGGGCGGGAGGGCCCCAGAGACCCAGTACTTC
-,12,TRBV30,-,TRBJ1-3,CAWSSSGNTIYF,TGTGCCTGGAGTTCTTCCGGAAACACCATATATTTT
TRBD2,15,TRBV27,-,TRBJ2-1,CASSLGGSRNNEQFF,TGTGCCAGCAGTTTAGGCGGGAGCAGAAACAATGAGCAGTTCTTC
TRBD1,14,TRBV5-1,-,TRBJ2-7,CASSTGQGRHEQYF,TGCGCCAGCAGCACTGGACAGGGGAGACACGAGCAGTACTTC
-,11,TRBV12-5,few,TRBJ2-5,CASGRRETQYF,TGTGCTAGTGGGCGGAGAGAGACCCAGTACTTC
-,16,TRBV19,few,TRBJ1-3,CASTRVSFVSGNTIYF,TGTGCCAGTACTAGAGTCAGCTTCGTCTCTGGAAACACCATATATTTT
TRBD1,18,TRBV27,-,TRBJ1-5,CASSSAQGARYSNQPQHF,TGTGCCAGCAGCTCGGCGCAGGGGGCAAGGTATAGCAATCAGCCCCAGCATTTT
-,15,TRBV18,-,TRBJ1-4,CASSRQGTANEKLFF,TGTGCCAGCTCACGTCAGGGGACGGCGAATGAAAAACTGTTTTTT
TRBD2,20,TRBV4-1,-,TRBJ2-6,CASSQEWASGRASGANVLTF,TGCGCCAGCAGCCAAGAATGGGCTAGCGGGAGGGCCTCTGGGGCCAACGTCCTGACTTTC
-,12,TRBV7-8,-,TRBJ2-7,CASSLGAYEQYF,TGTGCCAGCAGCTTAGGAGCCTACGAGCAGTACTTC
-,14,TRBV27,once,TRBJ1-1,CASSRPGQNTEAFF,TGTGCCAGCAGTAGACCGGGACAGAACACTGAAGCTTTCTTT
TRBD2,16,TRBV5-1,-,TRBJ2-1,CASSLGALAVRDEQFF,TGCGCCAGCAGCTTGGGGGCACTAGCGGTCCGCGATGAGCAGTTCTTC
-,14,TRBV10-1,-,TRBJ2-3,CASSLEGDADTQYF,TGCGCCAGCAGTCTTGAGGGAGACGCAGATACGCAGTATTTT
-,16,TRBV11-1,-,TRBJ2-7,CASSLISGPQAYEQYF,TGTGCCAGCAGCTTAATTTCAGGGCCTCAAGCCTACGAGCAGTACTTC
-,14,TRBV6-1,once,TRBJ2-5,CASSELNREETQYF,TGTGCCAGCAGTGAGCTAAACAGGGAGGAGACCCAGTACTTC
-,13,TRBV27,-,TRBJ1-4,CASTRGGNEKLFF,TGTGCCAGCACTAGGGGAGGGAATGAAAAACTGTTTTTT
TRBD1,13,TRBV10-3,-,TRBJ2-7,CAICRDRGREQYF,TGTGCCATCTGCCGGGACAGGGGGCGCGAGCAGTACTTC